The source of this T cell receptor (beta chain) is a study of graft-versus-host responses after intestinal transplantation. Worth noting for this clone: Its antigen remains unknown.

CDR1 is SGHVS and CDR2 is FQNEAQ in the germline V gene. CDR3 length: 16 amino acids. V lost 5 bases and J lost 4; bases outside the gene matches: 11. Profiling relied on immunoSEQ multiplex PCR, and the TCRdb table lists in-frame clones only, not all of them. The repertoire holds about 50,000 clones, with approximately 84% as singletons. V gene TRBV7-8 combines with J gene TRBJ2-3; the match to TRBD2 covers 8 bases. The receptor comes from a human donor who was the organ donor for an intestinal transplant. The specimen comprised unstimulated CD4+ T cells sorted from spleen or lymph node cells, sampled before transplant. CDR3 DNA sequence: TGTGCCAGCAGCAGCCTAGCGGGCCTAGGGGCAGATACGCAGTATTTT. It is translated as CASSSLAGLGADTQYF.